These 7 T cell receptor beta chains were sequenced from one sample in a study of blood T cell repertoires in COVID-19 (dated by TCRdb to the early 2020s). Receptor amplification or capture employed the immunoSEQ multiplex PCR assay. This is the immuneACCESS table as TCRdb keeps it, with only in-frame sequences that have V and J called. A part of the clones is gone; compared with another copy, unresolved V genes explain less than half, and the rest is unexplained. This sample comprises around 280,000 clones, approximately 86% of them detected only once. Roughly 2% of the sample is taken by the ten largest. The sequenced material came from peripheral blood. The receptors here all came from a woman between 45 and 65 years old who had recovered from COVID-19.

V gene TRBV19 combines with J gene TRBJ2-7, with 7 bases fitting TRBD2. The J segment lost 4 bases and the V segment lost 5 bases, leaving 8 bases of the junction unmatched. The CDR3 sequence is 14 residues long. Germline values: CDR1 LNHDA, CDR2 SQIVND (reference sequence). This CDR3 is CASSLRLAAYEQYF. For the CDR3, the DNA is TGTGCCAGTAGTCTGAGACTAGCAGCGTACGAGCAGTACTTC.

The DNA for the CDR3 is TGCGCCAGCAGCTTGCACAGAACTGGGGCCAACGTCCTGACTTTC. This translates into CASSLHRTGANVLTF. The rearrangement uses TRBV5-1 and TRBJ2-6; unclear D gene. Deletions cut 1 base from V and 2 bases from J, with 7 bases between. CDR1 SGHRS and CDR2 YFSETQ come from the germline V gene. This CDR3 has 15 residues.

This clone was recorded at least ten times. The gene calls are TRBV6-2 or TRBV6-3 and TRBJ1-1; D is possibly TRBD1 (6 bases). Trimming stripped 5 bases from V and 0 bases from J, with 13 bases between. Germline CDR1 and CDR2: MNHEY and SVGEGT. The CDR3 length is 15 residues. CDR3 amino acids: CASSPRDIVNTEAFF. The CDR3 region has the DNA TGTGCCAGCAGTCCCAGGGACATAGTGAACACTGAAGCTTTCTTT.

The chain has TRBV4-3 and TRBJ2-1, with 7 bases fitting TRBD2. The germline V gene has CDR1 LGHNA and CDR2 YSLEER. CDR3 length equals 17 residues. V dropped 1 base and J dropped 7; count of bases not matched to a gene: 13. CDR3 amino acids: CASSQAATSHLWNEQFF. The CDR3 nucleotides read TGCGCCAGCAGCCAAGCCGCGACTAGCCACCTTTGGAATGAGCAGTTCTTC.

This clone was counted only a few times. The CDR3 sequence is CASTPGGNDEKLFF. CDR3 DNA: TGTGCCAGCACCCCAGGGGGAAATGATGAAAAACTGTTTTTT. V gene TRBV6-5 combines with J gene TRBJ1-4; 7 bases match TRBD1. The CDR3 runs 14 residues. CDR1 MNHEY and CDR2 SVGAGI come from the germline V gene. The junction had 8 bases not matched to a gene; V was cut back by 7 bases and J by 6 bases.

This chain connects TRBV5-5 to TRBJ2-5; a weak D match, TRBD1 (6 bases). Trimming shortened V by 4 bases and J by 2 bases, and 15 bases separated the two germline ends. Germline V lookup: CDR1 SGHKS, CDR2 YYEKEE (reference sequence). The CDR3 contains 15 residues. The DNA of the CDR3 is TGTGCCAGCAGCACCGGGACACCTGGTCAAGAGACCCAGTACTTC. It is translated as CASSTGTPGQETQYF.

This clone was detected only once. CDR3 nucleotides: TGCAGTGCTTCAAAAGAGACCCAGTACTTC. This codes for CSASKETQYF. J is TRBJ2-5 and V is TRBV20-1; D uncertain. The CDR3 totals 10 residues. Germline CDR1 reads DFQATT; CDR2 reads SNEGSKA (reference sequence). V was trimmed by 5 bases and J by 3 bases, leaving 4 bases between them.